Listed below are T cell receptor beta chains from one sample, sequenced in a study of blood T cell repertoires in COVID-19. TCRdb keeps only in-frame clones here, not all; method: immunoSEQ multiplex PCR. Of 650,000 to 800,000 clones listed, about 90% are singletons. Sequencing was done on a sample of peripheral blood. The receptor set was obtained from a woman aged 18-30 years with acute or convalescent COVID-19. The CDR3 runs from the conserved cysteine through the conserved F or W. A D gene is named only where the DNA matches it firmly. Not all rows give a size; the values are once, few, many and, for expanded clones, a class.

v_gene: TRBV5-6
j_gene: TRBJ1-1
d_gene: -
abundance: -
CDR3nt: TGTGCCAGCAGCTTGGGGGCGGGACGAGGCACTGAAGCTTTCTTT
CDR3aa: CASSLGAGRGTEAFF

v_gene: TRBV5-1
j_gene: TRBJ2-1
d_gene: -
abundance: -
CDR3nt: TGCGCCAGCAGCTTGGGTTCCTCCAGCTCCTACAATGAGCAGTTCTTC
CDR3aa: CASSLGSSSSYNEQFF

v_gene: TRBV11-2
j_gene: TRBJ2-2
d_gene: TRBD2
abundance: -
CDR3nt: TGTGCCAGCAGTTCCCGGCCCACCAGCGGGGGGGTTTTTAGGGAGCTGTTTTTT
CDR3aa: CASSSRPTSGGVFRELFF

v_gene: TRBV5-1
j_gene: TRBJ1-6
d_gene: -
abundance: -
CDR3nt: TGCGCCAGCAGCTTGGCGGGGGTCCGTGATTCACCCCTCCACTTT
CDR3aa: CASSLAGVRDSPLHF

v_gene: TRBV12-5
j_gene: TRBJ1-5
d_gene: -
abundance: -
CDR3nt: TGTGCTAGTGGTTTGGTAGTCCCGCTTTTTGGGGGCAGCAACAATCAGCCCCAGCATTTT
CDR3aa: CASGLVVPLFGGSNNQPQHF

v_gene: TRBV7-9
j_gene: TRBJ2-2
d_gene: TRBD2
abundance: -
CDR3nt: TGTGCTTGGGAGGGGCAACCCGGGGAGCTGTTTTTT
CDR3aa: CAWEGQPGELFF

v_gene: TRBV6-5
j_gene: TRBJ1-2
d_gene: TRBD1
abundance: -
CDR3nt: TGTGCCAGCAGTTACTCCGGACAGGAAAAGGGCTACACCTTC
CDR3aa: CASSYSGQEKGYTF

v_gene: TRBV3-1/TRBV3-2
j_gene: TRBJ1-1
d_gene: -
abundance: -
CDR3nt: TGTGCCAGCAGCCAAGTGTACGGGTACACTGAAGCTTTCTTT
CDR3aa: CASSQVYGYTEAFF

v_gene: TRBV4-1
j_gene: TRBJ1-5
d_gene: TRBD1
abundance: -
CDR3nt: TGCGCCAGCAGCCAGGTCGACAGGGTGGGCAATCAGCCCCAGCATTTT
CDR3aa: CASSQVDRVGNQPQHF

v_gene: TRBV4-1
j_gene: TRBJ2-5
d_gene: TRBD1
abundance: -
CDR3nt: TGCGCCAGCAGCCAAGGGGACAGTTCAAAGGCGACCCAGTACTTC
CDR3aa: CASSQGDSSKATQYF

v_gene: TRBV27
j_gene: TRBJ1-2
d_gene: TRBD1
abundance: -
CDR3nt: TGTGCCAGCAGCTCCGGGACAGCCACCCCTAACTATGGCTACACCTTC
CDR3aa: CASSSGTATPNYGYTF

v_gene: TRBV10-1
j_gene: TRBJ2-1
d_gene: TRBD1
abundance: -
CDR3nt: TGCGCCAGGATACCGGGACAGGGGACCGGTGAGCAGTTCTTC
CDR3aa: CARIPGQGTGEQFF

v_gene: TRBV27
j_gene: TRBJ1-4
d_gene: -
abundance: -
CDR3nt: TGTGCCAGCAGTTTGCTTCAGGGAGCCGGGGGTGAAAAACTGTTTTTT
CDR3aa: CASSLLQGAGGEKLFF

v_gene: TRBV28
j_gene: TRBJ1-2
d_gene: -
abundance: -
CDR3nt: TGTGCCAGCAGTATAGCGGGGGCTCGGGGCTATGGCTACACCTTC
CDR3aa: CASSIAGARGYGYTF

v_gene: TRBV9
j_gene: TRBJ2-1
d_gene: TRBD2
abundance: -
CDR3nt: TGTGCCAGCAGCCCTAGTAGCGGGGGGGCCTACAATGAGCAGTTCTTC
CDR3aa: CASSPSSGGAYNEQFF

v_gene: TRBV19
j_gene: TRBJ1-2
d_gene: -
abundance: -
CDR3nt: TGTGCCAGTAGTCTCCGAGATTTTGATGGCTACACCTTC
CDR3aa: CASSLRDFDGYTF

v_gene: TRBV9
j_gene: TRBJ1-2
d_gene: -
abundance: -
CDR3nt: TGTGCCAGCAGCGTAACGGCAGGGCTTAACTATGGCTACACCTTC
CDR3aa: CASSVTAGLNYGYTF

v_gene: TRBV6-5
j_gene: TRBJ2-2
d_gene: TRBD1
abundance: -
CDR3nt: TGTGCCGGACTCCGGGACAGGGTCCCCGGGGAGCTGTTTTTT
CDR3aa: CAGLRDRVPGELFF

v_gene: TRBV7-9
j_gene: TRBJ2-7
d_gene: TRBD1
abundance: -
CDR3nt: TGTGCCAGCAGCCCAAACCGGGACAGGCCCTACGAGCAGTACTTC
CDR3aa: CASSPNRDRPYEQYF

v_gene: TRBV6-1
j_gene: TRBJ1-6
d_gene: -
abundance: few
CDR3nt: TGTGCCAGCAGTGACCAAAGGCGTCAGGGCGGGACACCCCTCCACTTT
CDR3aa: CASSDQRRQGGTPLHF

v_gene: TRBV29-1
j_gene: TRBJ2-7
d_gene: TRBD1
abundance: -
CDR3nt: TGCAGCGTTGTCGGGACAGCTCCCTACGAGCAGTACTTC
CDR3aa: CSVVGTAPYEQYF

v_gene: TRBV5-1
j_gene: TRBJ1-3
d_gene: TRBD1
abundance: -
CDR3nt: TGCGCCAGCAGCTTGCGGACAGGGGATGGAAACACCATATATTTT
CDR3aa: CASSLRTGDGNTIYF

v_gene: TRBV27
j_gene: TRBJ2-7
d_gene: -
abundance: -
CDR3nt: TGTGCCAGCAGCCGACAGGCCAGCGAAACCTACGAGCAGTACTTC
CDR3aa: CASSRQASETYEQYF

v_gene: TRBV2
j_gene: TRBJ1-2
d_gene: -
abundance: -
CDR3nt: TGTGCCAGCAGTGAGGCAGCAGGGGCGTATGGCTACACCTTC
CDR3aa: CASSEAAGAYGYTF

v_gene: TRBV5-1
j_gene: TRBJ2-5
d_gene: TRBD1
abundance: once
CDR3nt: TGCGCCAGCAGCGGGGACAGGGCCGGAGAGACCCAGTACTTC
CDR3aa: CASSGDRAGETQYF

v_gene: TRBV19
j_gene: TRBJ1-2
d_gene: TRBD1
abundance: -
CDR3nt: TGTGCCAGTAGTTCGCGGGACAGATCTAACTATGGCTACACCTTC
CDR3aa: CASSSRDRSNYGYTF

v_gene: TRBV6-2/TRBV6-3
j_gene: TRBJ1-1
d_gene: -
abundance: -
CDR3nt: TGTGCCAGCAGTTACGCCTCCAGAAGACAGGAAGCTTTCTTT
CDR3aa: CASSYASRRQEAFF

v_gene: TRBV14
j_gene: TRBJ2-3
d_gene: -
abundance: -
CDR3nt: TGTGCCAGCAGCCATCGGGGTACGCAGTATTTT
CDR3aa: CASSHRGTQYF

v_gene: TRBV2
j_gene: TRBJ1-2
d_gene: -
abundance: few
CDR3nt: TGTGCCAGCAGTGAGGTCGACGGCGGTCTTAGGGGCTACACCTTC
CDR3aa: CASSEVDGGLRGYTF

v_gene: TRBV5-1
j_gene: TRBJ1-1
d_gene: -
abundance: -
CDR3nt: TGCGCCAGCAGGCCCGCGATGGGGGCCTATGAAGCTTTCTTT
CDR3aa: CASRPAMGAYEAFF

v_gene: TRBV29-1
j_gene: TRBJ2-3
d_gene: TRBD2
abundance: -
CDR3nt: TGCAGCGTAGAGTCTAGCGGGGTCCGCCGGGTGGATACGCAGTATTTT
CDR3aa: CSVESSGVRRVDTQYF

v_gene: TRBV18
j_gene: TRBJ1-2
d_gene: -
abundance: once
CDR3nt: TGTGCCAGCTCACCTTGGCAGGCAGATAATGGCTACACCTTC
CDR3aa: CASSPWQADNGYTF

v_gene: TRBV2
j_gene: TRBJ2-2
d_gene: -
abundance: -
CDR3nt: TGTGCCAGCAGTCCCCCTTCCGAGTACGCCGGGGAGCTGTTTTTT
CDR3aa: CASSPPSEYAGELFF

v_gene: TRBV19
j_gene: TRBJ2-7
d_gene: -
abundance: -
CDR3nt: TGTGCCAGTAGTGCGGCAGGGTGGGCCTACGAGCAGTACTTC
CDR3aa: CASSAAGWAYEQYF

v_gene: TRBV10-3
j_gene: TRBJ2-7
d_gene: TRBD2
abundance: -
CDR3nt: TGTGCCATCAGTGAGCTCTCGACTAGCGGGGGAGAGCAGTACTTC
CDR3aa: CAISELSTSGGEQYF

v_gene: TRBV7-6
j_gene: TRBJ2-5
d_gene: TRBD1
abundance: -
CDR3nt: TGTGCCAGCAGCTTAGTCGGGGACAGGAGACAAGAGACCCAGTACTTC
CDR3aa: CASSLVGDRRQETQYF

v_gene: TRBV9
j_gene: TRBJ1-2
d_gene: TRBD1
abundance: -
CDR3nt: TGTGCCAGCAGCGTCGAGATTACAGGGGCCTATGGCTACACCTTC
CDR3aa: CASSVEITGAYGYTF

v_gene: TRBV6-2/TRBV6-3
j_gene: TRBJ1-5
d_gene: TRBD1
abundance: -
CDR3nt: TGTGCCAGCAGCCGAGACAGGGTCGATCAGCCCCAGCATTTT
CDR3aa: CASSRDRVDQPQHF

v_gene: TRBV6-2/TRBV6-3
j_gene: TRBJ1-2
d_gene: TRBD1
abundance: few
CDR3nt: TGTGCCAGCAGTAATACCCCGTCCGCGACAGGGGGCGGCTACACCTTC
CDR3aa: CASSNTPSATGGGYTF

v_gene: TRBV5-1
j_gene: TRBJ2-7
d_gene: -
abundance: -
CDR3nt: TGCGCCAGCAGCACCCTACCGAGAGCGAGACCGAGGAGCTCCTACGAGCAGTACTTC
CDR3aa: CASSTLPRARPRSSYEQYF

v_gene: TRBV5-1
j_gene: TRBJ2-2
d_gene: -
abundance: once
CDR3nt: TGCGCCAGCAGCTCAGCGAACACCGGGGAGCTGTTTTTT
CDR3aa: CASSSANTGELFF

v_gene: TRBV6-5
j_gene: TRBJ1-1
d_gene: -
abundance: -
CDR3nt: TGTGCCAGCAGTTACGGTGGGGGGGACACTGAAGCTTTCTTT
CDR3aa: CASSYGGGDTEAFF

v_gene: TRBV4-2
j_gene: TRBJ1-2
d_gene: TRBD1
abundance: -
CDR3nt: TGTGCCAGCAGCCAAATAGGCGGACAGGGGGCCTCTGGCTACACCTTC
CDR3aa: CASSQIGGQGASGYTF

v_gene: TRBV10-3
j_gene: TRBJ1-1
d_gene: -
abundance: -
CDR3nt: TGTGCCATCAGTGAGTCAATCATGAACACTGAAGCTTTCTTT
CDR3aa: CAISESIMNTEAFF

v_gene: TRBV7-9
j_gene: TRBJ2-1
d_gene: TRBD2
abundance: -
CDR3nt: TGTGCCAGCAGGGAACCGGGGGGGCCCTTTGATGAGCAGTTCTTC
CDR3aa: CASREPGGPFDEQFF

v_gene: TRBV6-5
j_gene: TRBJ1-2
d_gene: -
abundance: -
CDR3nt: TGTGCCAGCAGTTACTCGGGGCTGGGGAACTATGGCTACACCTTC
CDR3aa: CASSYSGLGNYGYTF

v_gene: TRBV29-1
j_gene: TRBJ1-1
d_gene: -
abundance: -
CDR3nt: TGCAGCGTTGCGGGAGAACATCAGATTGGGGGGGACACTGAAGCTTTCTTT
CDR3aa: CSVAGEHQIGGDTEAFF

v_gene: TRBV7-9
j_gene: TRBJ1-2
d_gene: -
abundance: -
CDR3nt: TGTGCCAGCAGCGCTCAGGGCGTTGGCTACACCTTC
CDR3aa: CASSAQGVGYTF

v_gene: TRBV5-6
j_gene: TRBJ1-1
d_gene: -
abundance: -
CDR3nt: TGTGCCAGCAGCCTCCCGGGGAACACTGAAGCTTTCTTT
CDR3aa: CASSLPGNTEAFF

v_gene: TRBV9
j_gene: TRBJ2-3
d_gene: -
abundance: -
CDR3nt: TGTGCCAGCAGCGTGGGTGGCGGGGCCACAGATACGCAGTATTTT
CDR3aa: CASSVGGGATDTQYF

v_gene: TRBV10-1
j_gene: TRBJ2-7
d_gene: TRBD1
abundance: -
CDR3nt: TGCGCCAGACGGGACTTAGGACAGGGAGTTACCTACGAGCAGTACTTC
CDR3aa: CARRDLGQGVTYEQYF

v_gene: TRBV5-5
j_gene: TRBJ1-6
d_gene: TRBD1
abundance: -
CDR3nt: TGTGCCAGCAGCTCCCACGGACAGGTTTATAATTCACCCCTCCACTTT
CDR3aa: CASSSHGQVYNSPLHF

v_gene: TRBV6-5
j_gene: TRBJ1-1
d_gene: TRBD1
abundance: -
CDR3nt: TGTGCCAGCTACGGGACAGCGAACACTGAAGCTTTCTTT
CDR3aa: CASYGTANTEAFF

v_gene: TRBV27
j_gene: TRBJ2-1
d_gene: -
abundance: -
CDR3nt: TGTGCCAGCAGTGGGGAGGAGGGGGCGGGTGAGCAGTTCTTC
CDR3aa: CASSGEEGAGEQFF